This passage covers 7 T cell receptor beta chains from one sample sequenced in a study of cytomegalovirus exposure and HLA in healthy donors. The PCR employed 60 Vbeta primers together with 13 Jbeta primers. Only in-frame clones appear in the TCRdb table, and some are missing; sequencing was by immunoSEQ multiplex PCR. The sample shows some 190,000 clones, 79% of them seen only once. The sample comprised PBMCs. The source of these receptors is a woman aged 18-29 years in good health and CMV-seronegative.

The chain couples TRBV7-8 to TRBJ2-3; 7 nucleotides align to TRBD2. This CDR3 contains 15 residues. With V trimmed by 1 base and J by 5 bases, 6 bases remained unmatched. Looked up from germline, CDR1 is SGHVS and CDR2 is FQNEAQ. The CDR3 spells CASSLGLAGVDTQYF. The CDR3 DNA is TGTGCCAGCAGCTTAGGGTTGGCGGGAGTAGATACGCAGTATTTT.

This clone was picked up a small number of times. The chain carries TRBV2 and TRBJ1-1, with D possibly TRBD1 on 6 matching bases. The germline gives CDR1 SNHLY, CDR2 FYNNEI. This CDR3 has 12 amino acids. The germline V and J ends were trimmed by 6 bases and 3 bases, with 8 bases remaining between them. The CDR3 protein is CASRGTYTEAFF. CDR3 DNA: TGTGCCAGCAGGGGGACATACACTGAAGCTTTCTTT. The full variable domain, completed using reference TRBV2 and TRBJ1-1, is EPEVTQTPSHQVTQMGQEVILRCVPISNHLYFYWYRQILGQKVEFLVSFYNNEISEKSEIFDDQFSVERPDGSNFTLKIRSTKLEDSAMYFCASRGTYTEAFFGQGTRLTVV.

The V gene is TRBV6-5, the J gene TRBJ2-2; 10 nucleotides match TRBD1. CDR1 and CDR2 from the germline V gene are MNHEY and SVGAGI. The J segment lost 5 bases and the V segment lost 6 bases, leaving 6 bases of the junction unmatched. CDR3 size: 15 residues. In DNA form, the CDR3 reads TGTGCCAGCAGCCGACAGGGGGCTTTAACCGGGGAGCTGTTTTTT. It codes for CASSRQGALTGELFF.

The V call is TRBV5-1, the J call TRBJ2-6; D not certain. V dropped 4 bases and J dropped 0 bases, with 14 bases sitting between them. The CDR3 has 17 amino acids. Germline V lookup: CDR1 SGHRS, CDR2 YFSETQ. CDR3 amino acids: CASSPSSAGSGANVLTF. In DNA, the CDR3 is TGCGCCAGCAGCCCGTCATCGGCAGGCTCTGGGGCCAACGTCCTGACTTTC.

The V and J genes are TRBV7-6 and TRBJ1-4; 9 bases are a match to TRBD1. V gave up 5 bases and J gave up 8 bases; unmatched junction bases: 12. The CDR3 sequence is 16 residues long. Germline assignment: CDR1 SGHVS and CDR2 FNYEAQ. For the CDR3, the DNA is TGTGCCAGCAGCCTTAACCGGGACAGGGTTGGAGAAAAACTGTTTTTT. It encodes CASSLNRDRVGEKLFF. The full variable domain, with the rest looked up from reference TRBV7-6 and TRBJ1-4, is GAGVSQSPRYKVTKRGQDVALRCDPISGHVSLYWYRQALGQGPEFLTYFNYEAQQDKSGLPNDRFSAERPEGSISTLTIQRTEQRDSAMYRCASSLNRDRVGEKLFFGSGTQLSVL.

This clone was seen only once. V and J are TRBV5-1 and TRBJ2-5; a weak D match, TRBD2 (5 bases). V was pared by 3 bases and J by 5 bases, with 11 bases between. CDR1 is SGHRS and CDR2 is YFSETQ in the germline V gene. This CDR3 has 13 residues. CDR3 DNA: TGCGCCAGCAGCTCTCTCTCGGGGGAGACCCAGTACTTC. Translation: CASSSLSGETQYF.

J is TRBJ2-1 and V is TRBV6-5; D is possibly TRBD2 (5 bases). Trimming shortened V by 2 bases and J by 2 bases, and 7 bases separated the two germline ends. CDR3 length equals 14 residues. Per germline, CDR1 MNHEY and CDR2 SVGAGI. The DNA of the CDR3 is TGTGCCAGCAGTTACGCCGGGGCCTACAATGAGCAGTTCTTC. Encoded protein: CASSYAGAYNEQFF.